This T cell receptor (beta chain) was sequenced in a study of T cells after yellow fever vaccination. Overall study: The fractions with low cell numbers were processed using SMART-Seq v4 Ultra Low Input.

V lost 0 bases, J lost 2 bases, and 12 bases lay in between. CDR3 length: 16 amino acids. Germline CDR1 is LGHNA and CDR2 is YSLEER. A 5'RACE template-switching step, the method used to make TCR cDNA, added a universal primer site and UMIs. TCRdb re-called the 5' RACE reads with MiXCR, one entry per CDR3 protein. Among 300,000 to 350,000 distinct CDR3 sequences listed, roughly 4.3% were seen once. General study points: The booster response re-showed most primary clones: approximately 97% CD4, approximately 86% CD8. Of the clonotypes, a small share occurred in both CD4 and CD8 compartments.

This clonotype has just a few counts. Its antigen is unidentified. The material was PBMCs, obtained 5 days after the yellow fever booster vaccination. The sequence was collected from a man between 18 and 35 years old who received the YFV17D yellow fever vaccine. V is TRBV4-3 and J is TRBJ2-3; tentative D call: TRBD2 (7 bases). The CDR3 DNA sequence: TGCGCCAGCAGCCAAGAATGGGGGGGGCTCACAGATACGCAGTATTTT. This translates into CASSQEWGGLTDTQYF.